The TCR beta chain under discussion was sequenced for a study of vaccination and CD4 T cells after COVID-19. General study points: Convalescent patients displayed spike mono-reactivity in 304 of 307 vaccine-specific clones.

With the Oncomine TCR Beta short-read assay, DNA from cultured CD4+ T cells was sequenced. Each CDR3 protein is one row after TCRdb ran MiXCR on the PCR reads. The sample holds about 24,000 distinct CDR3 sequences, about 60% seen once. Germline V gene sequence: CDR1 SEHNR, CDR2 FQNEAQ (reference sequence). CDR3 length: 13 amino acids. The germline V and J ends were trimmed by 4 bases and 4 bases, with 5 bases remaining between them. Comments on this clonotype: The antigen remains undetermined.

Noted treatment: roughly nine-day PBMC culture with coronavirus spike peptide pools or control peptides (ViraFEST assay). Sequenced sample: CD4+ T cells from blood, cultured in vitro. The chain has TRBV7-9 and TRBJ2-6; unclear D gene. The sequence came from a human donor who had recovered from COVID-19. The CDR3 loop reads CASSSSGANVLTF. The DNA for the CDR3 is TGTGCCAGCAGCTCCTCCGGGGCCAACGTCCTGACTTTC.